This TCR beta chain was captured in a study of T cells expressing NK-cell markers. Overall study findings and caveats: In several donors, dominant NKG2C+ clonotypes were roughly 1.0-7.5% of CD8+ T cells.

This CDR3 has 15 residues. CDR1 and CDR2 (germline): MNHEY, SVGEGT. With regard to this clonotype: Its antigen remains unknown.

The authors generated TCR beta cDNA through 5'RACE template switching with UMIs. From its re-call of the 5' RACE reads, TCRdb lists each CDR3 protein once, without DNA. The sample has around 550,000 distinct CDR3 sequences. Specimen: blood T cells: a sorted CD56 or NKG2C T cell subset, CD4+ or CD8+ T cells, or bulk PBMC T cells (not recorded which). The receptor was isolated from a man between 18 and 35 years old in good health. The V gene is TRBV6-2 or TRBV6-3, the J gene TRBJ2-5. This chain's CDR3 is CASSYSISAQETQYF.